These 31 T cell receptor beta chains came from one sample sequenced in a study of blood T cell repertoires in COVID-19. Assay: immunoSEQ multiplex PCR; the TCRdb copy retains only in-frame clones and omits some. The table includes under 200,000 clones, 80% to 90% detected once. The material sequenced was peripheral blood. The receptors originated from a woman aged 55 to 70 who had recovered from COVID-19.

There are a few counts of this clone. This chain uses TRBV5-4 with TRBJ2-7; 7 bases map to TRBD2. V dropped 2 bases and J dropped 3; count of bases not matched to a gene: 8. This CDR3 comprises 15 residues. Germline V lookup: CDR1 SGHNT, CDR2 YYREEE (reference sequence). The CDR3 protein is CASSLIQGGDYEQYF. CDR3 coding DNA: TGTGCCAGCAGCTTAATCCAGGGAGGGGACTACGAGCAGTACTTC. Full variable domain (remainder filled in from reference TRBV5-4 and TRBJ2-7): ETGVTQSPTHLIKTRGQQVTLRCSSQSGHNTVSWYQQALGQGPQFIFQYYREEENGRGNFPPRFSGLQFPNYSSELNVNALELDDSALYLCASSLIQGGDYEQYFGPGTRLTVT.

The V call is TRBV5-6, the J call TRBJ1-1; D not resolved. Germline loops: CDR1 SGHDT, CDR2 YYEEEE. This CDR3 has 13 residues. The V end was cut by 3 bases, the J end by 8 bases, with 14 bases between. The CDR3 spells CASSSISRHEAFF. CDR3 coding DNA: TGTGCCAGCAGCTCAATTTCGCGACACGAAGCTTTCTTT.

This rearrangement joins TRBV7-9 to TRBJ2-5; 14 nucleotides agree with TRBD2. J was trimmed by 3 bases and V by 3 bases; bases with no gene match: 3. The CDR3 is 16 amino acids. Germline V lookup: CDR1 SEHNR, CDR2 FQNEAQ (reference sequence). DNA of the CDR3: TGTGCCAGCAGCTTCGGACTAGCGGGGGGCGAAGAGACCCAGTACTTC. Encoded protein: CASSFGLAGGEETQYF.

V gene TRBV5-1 combines with J gene TRBJ1-1, with 8 bases aligning to TRBD1. This CDR3 is 16 amino acids long. The junction had 14 bases not matched to a gene; V was cut back by 7 bases and J by 3 bases. Germline assignment: CDR1 SGHRS and CDR2 YFSETQ. The CDR3 protein is CASQQGVDSEDTEAFF. CDR3 nucleotide sequence: TGCGCCAGCCAACAGGGGGTTGACAGTGAGGACACTGAAGCTTTCTTT.

The chain carries TRBV7-9 and TRBJ1-2, with D possibly being TRBD1 (6 bases). The length of the CDR3 is 15 residues. CDR1 is SEHNR and CDR2 is FQNEAQ in the germline V gene (reference sequence). Between the trimmed V and J ends, which lost 4 bases and 4 bases, there was a span of 16 bases. CDR3 nucleotide sequence: TGTGCCAGCAGCTCCGGGCAGGGGATTGGCTATGGCTACACCTTC. Its protein is CASSSGQGIGYGYTF.

A few counts support this clone. The V call is TRBV10-3, the J call TRBJ2-7, with a weak D call TRBD2 (6 bases). The CDR3 sequence is 12 residues long. Per the germline V gene, CDR1 is ENHRY and CDR2 is SYGVKD. Trimming shortened V by 6 bases and J by 3 bases, and 9 bases separated the two germline ends. CDR3 amino acids: CAISPGVYEQYF. In DNA, the CDR3 is TGTGCCATCAGCCCGGGAGTCTACGAGCAGTACTTC.

The DNA for the CDR3 is TGCAGCGTAGTGACAGACATGAACACTGAAGCTTTCTTT. Amino acids: CSVVTDMNTEAFF. The chain links TRBV29-1 to TRBJ1-1; tentative D call: TRBD1 (5 bases). Germline V gives CDR1 SQVTM, CDR2 ANQGSEA. There are 13 residues in the CDR3. Trimming cost V 6 bases and J 0 bases, with 11 bases left between them.

This rearrangement joins TRBV12-5 to TRBJ2-1; D not resolved. The V end lost 5 bases, the J end lost 10 bases, and 6 bases lay between the germline ends. Per germline, CDR1 LGHNT and CDR2 FRNRAP. CDR3 length: 10 residues. CDR3: CASGNEEQFF. For the CDR3, the DNA is TGTGCTAGTGGTAACGAGGAGCAGTTCTTC. The full variable domain, in which reference TRBV12-5 and TRBJ2-1 provide the parts outside the CDR3, is DARVTQTPRHKVTEMGQEVTMRCQPILGHNTVFWYRQTMMQGLELLAYFRNRAPLDDSGMPKDRFSAEMPDATLATLKIQPSEPRDSAVYFCASGNEEQFFGPGTRLTVL.

The chain recombines TRBV7-2 with TRBJ1-1, with TRBD1 as a possible D gene (5 bases). CDR3 length: 15 amino acids. Germline loops: CDR1 SGHTA, CDR2 FQGNSA. V lost 5 bases to trimming and J lost 3 bases, with 16 bases between them. The CDR3 DNA follows: TGTGCCAGCAGCCAGTCCCAGGGAGGGTACACTGAAGCTTTCTTT. Its protein is CASSQSQGGYTEAFF.

V and J are TRBV7-9 and TRBJ2-7; D might be TRBD1 (6 bases). In germline, CDR1 is SEHNR, CDR2 FQNEAQ (reference sequence). This CDR3 comprises 13 residues. Trimming removed 5 bases from V and 3 bases from J, with 11 bases in between. The CDR3 sequence is CASSQPQGYEQYF. CDR3 DNA: TGTGCCAGCAGCCAACCACAGGGCTACGAGCAGTACTTC.

In its sample, this clone was seen once. V and J are TRBV2 and TRBJ1-2, with no clear D. The V gene lost 2 bases and the J gene lost 11 bases, with 15 bases spanning the gap. This CDR3 region has 13 residues. Germline loops: CDR1 SNHLY, CDR2 FYNNEI. The CDR3 is CASSEYRSGGYTF. CDR3 bases: TGTGCCAGCAGTGAATATCGGAGCGGAGGATACACCTTC.

The V gene is TRBV28, the J gene TRBJ1-6, with D unclear. V gave up 7 bases and J gave up 5 bases, with 6 bases separating them. This CDR3 region has 12 residues. CDR1 and CDR2 from the germline V gene are MDHEN and SYDVKM. The DNA for the CDR3 is TGTGCCAGCACTGCGAATAATTCACCCCTCCACTTT. It specifies CASTANNSPLHF.

Only a few counts were recorded for this clone. The chain recombines TRBV11-2 with TRBJ2-1; D possibly corresponds to TRBD1 (6 bases). The CDR3 has 18 amino acids. V was clipped by 4 bases and J by 0 bases, with 19 bases between them. Germline values: CDR1 SGHAT, CDR2 FQNNGV. CDR3 in amino acids: CASSSRDNPVSSYNEQFF. In DNA, the CDR3 is TGTGCCAGCAGCTCCCGGGACAACCCTGTAAGCTCCTACAATGAGCAGTTCTTC.

This rearrangement joins TRBV7-2 to TRBJ2-2; no clear D gene. V dropped 2 bases and J dropped 2 bases, with 9 bases sitting between them. This CDR3 has 15 amino acids. Germline CDR1 and CDR2: SGHTA and FQGNSA. CDR3 residues: CASSLQRTNTGELFF. CDR3 nucleotides: TGTGCCAGCAGCTTACAGCGAACCAACACCGGGGAGCTGTTTTTT.

V is TRBV19 and J is TRBJ2-7; no definite D call. V dropped 3 bases and J dropped 0 bases, with 9 bases sitting between them. Germline V lookup: CDR1 LNHDA, CDR2 SQIVND (reference sequence). The CDR3 contains 14 residues. CDR3 DNA: TGTGCCAGTAGTATCTTTCTCGGCTCCTACGAGCAGTACTTC. It specifies CASSIFLGSYEQYF.

The V gene is TRBV5-1, the J gene TRBJ2-5; no clear D. V was trimmed by 4 bases and J by 2 bases, leaving 15 bases between them. Per germline, CDR1 SGHRS and CDR2 YFSETQ. The CDR3 runs to 15 residues. CDR3 in amino acids: CASSRQTQRQETQYF. The DNA of the CDR3 is TGCGCCAGCAGCCGACAAACCCAACGGCAAGAGACCCAGTACTTC.

The J gene is TRBJ1-3, the V gene TRBV9; the match to TRBD1 covers 7 bases. CDR1 and CDR2 from the germline V gene are SGDLS and YYNGEE. V dropped 3 bases and J dropped 0; count of bases not matched to a gene: 6. The length of the CDR3 is 16 residues. CDR3 DNA sequence: TGTGCCAGCAGCGGTTTACAGGGGACCTCTGGAAACACCATATATTTT. It yields the protein CASSGLQGTSGNTIYF.

The chain joins TRBV3-1 (or the pseudogene TRBV3-2) to TRBJ2-5, with D perhaps matching TRBD2 (6 bases). From germline, CDR1 is LGHDT and CDR2 YNNKEL (reference sequence). CDR3 length: 13 amino acids. Trimming took off 4 bases at V and 5 bases at J, with 11 bases between the two ends. CDR3 amino acids: CASSPTSRETQYF. The CDR3 DNA reads as TGTGCCAGCAGCCCAACTAGCCGCGAGACCCAGTACTTC.

The chain employs TRBV28 and TRBJ1-1; D is unclear. Trimming removed 5 bases at V and 5 bases at J, with 12 bases between. This CDR3 is 13 amino acids long. Germline lookup yields CDR1 MDHEN and CDR2 SYDVKM. For the CDR3, the DNA is TGTGCCAGCAGTACGGGCAGGAGGACTGAAGCTTTCTTT. This codes for CASSTGRRTEAFF.

The V and J genes are TRBV7-2 and TRBJ1-5; D is unresolved. V was trimmed by 5 bases and J by 0 bases, leaving 5 bases between them. Germline V CDR1 and CDR2: SGHTA, FQGNSA. The CDR3 loop spans 13 amino acids. The CDR3 loop is CASSAYSNQPQHF. The CDR3 bases are TGTGCCAGCAGCGCGTATAGCAATCAGCCCCAGCATTTT.

The V gene is TRBV5-4, the J gene TRBJ1-1; a possible D gene is TRBD1 (5 bases). Germline lookup yields CDR1 SGHNT and CDR2 YYREEE (reference sequence). The CDR3 extends over 17 amino acids. V was pared by 2 bases and J by 1 base, with 18 bases between. The CDR3 loop is CASSFPPDAGGNTEAFF. CDR3 sequence (DNA): TGTGCCAGCAGCTTCCCTCCCGACGCGGGGGGGAACACTGAAGCTTTCTTT.

V and J are TRBV6-5 and TRBJ2-7; 9 nucleotides line up with TRBD1. With V trimmed by 6 bases and J by 12 bases, 12 bases remained unmatched. This CDR3 is 13 amino acids long. CDR1 and CDR2 from the germline V gene are MNHEY and SVGAGI. The CDR3 protein is CASRARDRVHRYF. The CDR3 DNA reads as TGTGCCAGCAGAGCTAGGGACAGGGTGCACCGGTACTTC.

This clone appeared a few times. The chain is built from TRBV4-1 and TRBJ1-2; D might be TRBD1 (5 bases). The V gene lost 0 bases and the J gene lost 7 bases, with 12 bases spanning the gap. The CDR3 covers 14 residues. Germline V gene sequence: CDR1 MGHRA, CDR2 YSYEKL. The CDR3 is CASSQDSGHSGYTF. The CDR3 nucleotides are TGCGCCAGCAGCCAAGATTCAGGGCACAGTGGCTACACCTTC.

The gene calls are TRBV20-1 and TRBJ1-2; 8 positions agree with TRBD1. Trimming took 3 bases from V and 3 from J; bases not matched to a gene: 9. CDR3 length equals 15 residues. Germline CDR1 is DFQATT and CDR2 is SNEGSKA (reference sequence). CDR3 coding DNA: TGCAGTGCTAGTCCCCCAGGGGGCCAAGACTATGGCTACACCTTC. Translating gives CSASPPGGQDYGYTF.

The V call is TRBV9, the J call TRBJ1-2; perhaps TRBD1 as D (6 bases). The V gene's germline CDR1 is SGDLS and CDR2 YYNGEE. Trimming took 3 bases from V and 6 from J, leaving 18 bases between them. This CDR3 has 15 residues. The CDR3, as DNA: TGTGCCAGCAGCGCGCCCCCGAGGGCAGGGGATGGCTACACCTTC. It is translated as CASSAPPRAGDGYTF.

The chain combines TRBV28 with TRBJ1-5, with TRBD1 matching over 9 bases. CDR3 length: 14 residues. J lost 6 bases, V lost 3 bases, and 3 bases had no gene match. Per the germline V gene, CDR1 is MDHEN and CDR2 is SYDVKM. In DNA, the CDR3 is TGTGCCAGCAGTTTGGGACAGGGTTTTCAGCCCCAGCATTTT. Amino acids: CASSLGQGFQPQHF.

The chain employs TRBV7-9 and TRBJ1-4; 7 bases are shared with TRBD1. This CDR3 region has 17 residues. J lost 9 bases, V lost 1 base, and 14 bases had no gene match. CDR1 and CDR2 from the germline V gene are SEHNR and FQNEAQ (reference sequence). The CDR3 coding sequence is TGTGCCAGCAGCTTAGAGGAGGGGGCCGGCGGGGAGAAAAAACTGTTTTTT. Amino acids: CASSLEEGAGGEKKLFF.

The chain combines TRBV11-2 with TRBJ2-5, with 9 positions matching TRBD2. The CDR3 runs to 15 residues. J was trimmed by 2 bases and V by 1 base; bases with no gene match: 2. Germline values: CDR1 SGHAT, CDR2 FQNNGV. In nucleotides, the CDR3 is TGTGCCAGCAGCTTAGGAGCGGGGGGACAAGAGACCCAGTACTTC. It codes for CASSLGAGGQETQYF.

V is TRBV2 and J is TRBJ2-7; D gene uncertain. The CDR3 consists of 11 residues. Deletions cut 4 bases from V and 5 bases from J, with 6 bases between. Germline assignment: CDR1 SNHLY and CDR2 FYNNEI. CDR3: CASSVVDEQYF. In nucleotides, the CDR3 is TGTGCCAGCAGTGTAGTGGACGAGCAGTACTTC.

The V call is TRBV10-2, the J call TRBJ1-1, with a tentative D call TRBD1 (5 bases). Germline CDR1 reads WSHSY; CDR2 reads SAAADI. This CDR3 is 16 amino acids long. V was shortened by 5 bases and J by 2 bases, with 18 bases between the two germline ends. Here the CDR3 DNA reads TGCGCCAGCAGTCCCCCGCGGGGGATGAGCAACACTGAAGCTTTCTTT. Translating it yields CASSPPRGMSNTEAFF.

CDR3 region: CATSDLGRAGLHNEQFF. CDR3 nucleotide sequence: TGTGCCACCAGTGATTTGGGGAGGGCGGGACTACACAATGAGCAGTTCTTC. The V call is TRBV24-1, the J call TRBJ2-1, with TRBD2 matching 7 bases. V was pared by 0 bases and J by 5 bases, with 9 bases of the junction left unmatched. CDR1 and CDR2 from the germline V gene are KGHDR and SFDVKD. The CDR3 loop spans 17 amino acids.